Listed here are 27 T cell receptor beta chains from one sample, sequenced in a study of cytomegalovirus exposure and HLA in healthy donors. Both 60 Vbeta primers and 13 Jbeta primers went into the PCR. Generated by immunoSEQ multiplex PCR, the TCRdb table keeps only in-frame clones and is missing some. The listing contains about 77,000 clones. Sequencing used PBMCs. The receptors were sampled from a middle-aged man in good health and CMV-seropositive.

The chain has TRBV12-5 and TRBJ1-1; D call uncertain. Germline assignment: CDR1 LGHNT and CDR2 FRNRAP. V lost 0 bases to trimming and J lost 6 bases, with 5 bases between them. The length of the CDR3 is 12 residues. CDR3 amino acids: CASGLVLSEAFF. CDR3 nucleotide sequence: TGTGCTAGTGGTTTGGTACTATCTGAAGCTTTCTTT. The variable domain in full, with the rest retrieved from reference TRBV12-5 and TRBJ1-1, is DARVTQTPRHKVTEMGQEVTMRCQPILGHNTVFWYRQTMMQGLELLAYFRNRAPLDDSGMPKDRFSAEMPDATLATLKIQPSEPRDSAVYFCASGLVLSEAFFGQGTRLTVV.

CDR3 DNA sequence: TGTGCCAGCAGTTACAACGTGGCGGGGGGGAGAGAGACCCAGTACTTC. This translates into CASSYNVAGGRETQYF. This rearrangement joins TRBV6-5 to TRBJ2-5; 9 bases agree with TRBD2. Unmatched junction bases numbered 8, after V lost 2 bases and J lost 4 bases. The CDR3 covers 16 residues. Germline loops: CDR1 MNHEY, CDR2 SVGAGI.

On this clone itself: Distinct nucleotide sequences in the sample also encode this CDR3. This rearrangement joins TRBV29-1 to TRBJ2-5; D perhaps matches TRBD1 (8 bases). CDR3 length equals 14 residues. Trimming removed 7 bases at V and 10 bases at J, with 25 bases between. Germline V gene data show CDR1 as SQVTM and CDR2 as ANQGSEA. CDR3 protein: CSAGGGGGELDQYF. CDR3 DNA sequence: TGCAGCGCAGGGGGCGGGGGCGGTGAATTGGACCAGTACTTC.

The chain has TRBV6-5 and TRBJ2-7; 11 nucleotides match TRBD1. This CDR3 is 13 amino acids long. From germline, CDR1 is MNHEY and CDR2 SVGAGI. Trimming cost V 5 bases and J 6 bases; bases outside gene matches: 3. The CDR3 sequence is CASSPGTGGEQYV. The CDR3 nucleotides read TGTGCCAGCAGTCCCGGGACAGGGGGCGAGCAGTACGTC.

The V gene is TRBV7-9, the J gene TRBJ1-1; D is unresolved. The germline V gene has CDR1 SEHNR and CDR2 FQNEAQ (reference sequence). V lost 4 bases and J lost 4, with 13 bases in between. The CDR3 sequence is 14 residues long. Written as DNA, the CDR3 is TGTGCCAGCAGCTCCAGGACTGCCAGCACTGAAGCTTTCTTT. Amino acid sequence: CASSSRTASTEAFF.

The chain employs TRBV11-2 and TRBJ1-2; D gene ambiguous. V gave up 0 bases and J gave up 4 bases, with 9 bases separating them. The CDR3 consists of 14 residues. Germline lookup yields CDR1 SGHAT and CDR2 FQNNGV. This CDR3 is CASSLDTTTYGYTF. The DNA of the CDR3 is TGTGCCAGCAGCTTAGACACCACAACCTATGGCTACACCTTC.

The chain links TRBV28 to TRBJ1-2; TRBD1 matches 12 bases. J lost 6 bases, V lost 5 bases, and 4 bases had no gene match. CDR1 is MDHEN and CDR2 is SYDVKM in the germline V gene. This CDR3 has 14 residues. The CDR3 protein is CASSRDRGRHGYTF. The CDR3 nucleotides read TGTGCCAGCAGTCGGGACAGGGGGCGTCATGGCTACACCTTC.

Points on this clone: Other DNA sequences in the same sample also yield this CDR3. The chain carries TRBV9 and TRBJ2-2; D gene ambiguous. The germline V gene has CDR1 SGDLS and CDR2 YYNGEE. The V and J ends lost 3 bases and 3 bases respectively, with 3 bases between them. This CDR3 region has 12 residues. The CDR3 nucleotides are TGTGCCAGCAGCGCCTACACCGGGGAGCTGTTTTTT. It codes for CASSAYTGELFF.

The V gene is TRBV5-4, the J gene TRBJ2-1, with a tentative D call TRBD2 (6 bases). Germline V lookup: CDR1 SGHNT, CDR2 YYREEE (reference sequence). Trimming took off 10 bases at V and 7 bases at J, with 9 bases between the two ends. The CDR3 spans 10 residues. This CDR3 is CAPRGNEQFF. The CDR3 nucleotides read TGTGCCCCCCGGGGGAATGAGCAGTTCTTC.

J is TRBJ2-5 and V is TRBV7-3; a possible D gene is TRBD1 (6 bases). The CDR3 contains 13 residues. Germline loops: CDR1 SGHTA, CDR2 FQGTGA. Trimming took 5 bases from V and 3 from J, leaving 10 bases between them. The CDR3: CASSQAGEETQYF. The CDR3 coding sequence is TGTGCCAGCAGCCAAGCAGGGGAAGAGACCCAGTACTTC.

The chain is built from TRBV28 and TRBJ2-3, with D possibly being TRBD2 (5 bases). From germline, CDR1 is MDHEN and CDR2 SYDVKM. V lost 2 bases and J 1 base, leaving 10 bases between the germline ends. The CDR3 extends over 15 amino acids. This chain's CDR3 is CASSLPADRTDTQYF. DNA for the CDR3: TGTGCCAGCAGTTTACCAGCGGATCGCACAGATACGCAGTATTTT.

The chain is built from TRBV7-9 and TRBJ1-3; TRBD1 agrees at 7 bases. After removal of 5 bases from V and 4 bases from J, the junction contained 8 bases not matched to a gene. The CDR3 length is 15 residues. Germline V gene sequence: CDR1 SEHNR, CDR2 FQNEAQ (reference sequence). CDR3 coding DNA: TGTGCCAGCAGCCCCGACAGGGCGGGAGGAAACACCATATATTTT. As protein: CASSPDRAGGNTIYF. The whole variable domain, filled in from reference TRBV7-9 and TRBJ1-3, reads DTGVSQNPRHKITKRGQNVTFRCDPISEHNRLYWYRQTLGQGPEFLTYFQNEAQLEKSRLLSDRFSAERPKGSFSTLEIQRTEQGDSAMYLCASSPDRAGGNTIYFGEGSWLTVV.

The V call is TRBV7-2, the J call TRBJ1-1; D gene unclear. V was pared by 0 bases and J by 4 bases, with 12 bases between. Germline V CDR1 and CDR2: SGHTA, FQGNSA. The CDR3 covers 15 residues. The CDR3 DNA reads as TGTGCCAGCAGCTTAGCCCGGACGGCGGGCACTGAAGCTTTCTTT. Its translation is CASSLARTAGTEAFF.

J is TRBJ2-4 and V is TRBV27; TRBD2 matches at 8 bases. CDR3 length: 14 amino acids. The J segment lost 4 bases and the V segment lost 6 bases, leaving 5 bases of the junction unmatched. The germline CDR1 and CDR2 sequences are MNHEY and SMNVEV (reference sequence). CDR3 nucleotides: TGTGCCAGCAGCGGGGGGGGGCCTAAAAACATTCAGTACTTC. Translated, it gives CASSGGGPKNIQYF.

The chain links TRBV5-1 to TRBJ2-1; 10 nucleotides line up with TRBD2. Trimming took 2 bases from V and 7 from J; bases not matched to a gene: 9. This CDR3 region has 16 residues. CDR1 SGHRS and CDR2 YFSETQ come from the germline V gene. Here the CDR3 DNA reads TGCGCCAGCAGCTTACTGCTAGCGGGAGCTGAAAATGAGCAGTTCTTC. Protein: CASSLLLAGAENEQFF.

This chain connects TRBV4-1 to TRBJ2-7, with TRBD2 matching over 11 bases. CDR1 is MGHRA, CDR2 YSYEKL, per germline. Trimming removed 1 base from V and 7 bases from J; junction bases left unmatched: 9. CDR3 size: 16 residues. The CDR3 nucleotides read TGCGCCAGCAGCCAAGGTACTAGCGGGAGAGGGGAAGAGCAGTACTTC. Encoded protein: CASSQGTSGRGEEQYF.

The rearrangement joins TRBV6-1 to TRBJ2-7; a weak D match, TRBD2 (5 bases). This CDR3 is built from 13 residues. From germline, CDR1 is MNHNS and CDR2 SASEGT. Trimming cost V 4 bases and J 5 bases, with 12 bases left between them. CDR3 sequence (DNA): TGTGCCAGCAGTGCCCGGGGTTACCACGAGCAGTACGTC. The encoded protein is CASSARGYHEQYV.

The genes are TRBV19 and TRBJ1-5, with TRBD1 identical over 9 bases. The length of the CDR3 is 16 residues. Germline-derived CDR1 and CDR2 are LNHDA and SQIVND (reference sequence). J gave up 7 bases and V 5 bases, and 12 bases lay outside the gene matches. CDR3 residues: CASSAPSQGARQPQHF. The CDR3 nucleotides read TGTGCCAGTAGTGCCCCTTCACAGGGGGCAAGGCAGCCCCAGCATTTT.

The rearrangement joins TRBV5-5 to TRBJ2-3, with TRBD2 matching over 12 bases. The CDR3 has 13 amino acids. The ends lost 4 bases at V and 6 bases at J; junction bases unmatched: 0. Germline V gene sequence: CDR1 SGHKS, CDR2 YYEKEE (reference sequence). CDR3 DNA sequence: TGTGCCAGCAGCGGACTAGCGGGGGATACGCAGTATTTT. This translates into CASSGLAGDTQYF. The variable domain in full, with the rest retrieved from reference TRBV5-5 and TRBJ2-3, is DAGVTQSPTHLIKTRGQQVTLRCSPISGHKSVSWYQQVLGQGPQFIFQYYEKEERGRGNFPDRFSARQFPNYSSELNVNALLLGDSALYLCASSGLAGDTQYFGPGTRLTVL.

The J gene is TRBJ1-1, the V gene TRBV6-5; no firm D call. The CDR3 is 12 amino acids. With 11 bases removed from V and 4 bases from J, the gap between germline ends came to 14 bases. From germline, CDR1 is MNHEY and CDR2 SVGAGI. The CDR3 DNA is TGTGCCGTCGAAGGAGGTGGCACTGAAGCTTTCTTT. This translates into CAVEGGGTEAFF.

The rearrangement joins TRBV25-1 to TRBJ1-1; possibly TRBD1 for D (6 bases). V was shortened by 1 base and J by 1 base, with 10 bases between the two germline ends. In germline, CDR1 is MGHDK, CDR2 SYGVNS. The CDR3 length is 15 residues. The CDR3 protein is CASSEFAGENTEAFF. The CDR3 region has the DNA TGTGCCAGCAGTGAATTCGCAGGGGAGAACACTGAAGCTTTCTTT.

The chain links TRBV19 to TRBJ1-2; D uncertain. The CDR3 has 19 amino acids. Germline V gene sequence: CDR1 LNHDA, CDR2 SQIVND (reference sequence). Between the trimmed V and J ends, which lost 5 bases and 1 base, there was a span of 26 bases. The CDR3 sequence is CASSLQVDSLFSVNYGYTF. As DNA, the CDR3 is TGTGCCAGTAGTCTCCAAGTTGACTCCCTCTTCTCCGTTAACTATGGCTACACCTTC. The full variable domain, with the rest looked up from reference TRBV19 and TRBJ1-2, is DGGITQSPKYLFRKEGQNVTLSCEQNLNHDAMYWYRQDPGQGLRLIYYSQIVNDFQKGDIAEGYSVSREKKESFPLTVTSAQKNPTAFYLCASSLQVDSLFSVNYGYTFGSGTRLTVV.

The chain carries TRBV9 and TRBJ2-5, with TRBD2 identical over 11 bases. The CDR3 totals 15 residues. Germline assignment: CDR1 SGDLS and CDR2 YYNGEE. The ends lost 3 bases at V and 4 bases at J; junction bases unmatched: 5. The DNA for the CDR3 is TGTGCCAGCAGCGCCGATAGCGGGAGGGGAGAGACCCAGTACTTC. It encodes CASSADSGRGETQYF.

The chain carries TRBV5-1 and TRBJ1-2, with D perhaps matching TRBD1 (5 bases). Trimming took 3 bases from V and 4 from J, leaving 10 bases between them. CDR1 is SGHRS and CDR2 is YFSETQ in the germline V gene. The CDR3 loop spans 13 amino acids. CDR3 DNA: TGCGCCAGCAGCTCCCAGGGATTCTATGGCTACACCTTC. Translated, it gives CASSSQGFYGYTF. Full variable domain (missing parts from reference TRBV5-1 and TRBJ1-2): KAGVTQTPRYLIKTRGQQVTLSCSPISGHRSVSWYQQTPGQGLQFLFEYFSETQRNKGNFPGRFSGRQFSNSRSEMNVSTLELGDSALYLCASSSQGFYGYTFGSGTRLTVV.

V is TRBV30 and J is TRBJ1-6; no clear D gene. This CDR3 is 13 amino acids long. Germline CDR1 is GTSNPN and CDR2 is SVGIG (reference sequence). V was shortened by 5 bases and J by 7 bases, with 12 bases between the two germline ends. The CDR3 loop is CAWDLGGNSPLHF. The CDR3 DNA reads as TGTGCCTGGGACTTAGGAGGAAATTCACCCCTCCACTTT.

The CDR3 bases are TGTGCCAGCAGCCCGATAGGGGAACAGGGGCGAAACACCATATATTTT. This gives the protein CASSPIGEQGRNTIYF. The J gene is TRBJ1-3, the V gene TRBV11-2; 7 bases map to TRBD1. This CDR3 contains 16 residues. Germline CDR1 and CDR2: SGHAT and FQNNGV. The J segment lost 5 bases and the V segment lost 5 bases, leaving 12 bases of the junction unmatched.

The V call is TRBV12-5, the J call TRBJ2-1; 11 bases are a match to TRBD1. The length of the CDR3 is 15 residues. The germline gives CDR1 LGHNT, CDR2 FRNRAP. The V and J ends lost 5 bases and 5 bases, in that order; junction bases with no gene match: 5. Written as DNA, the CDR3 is TGTGCTAGTGGTCCCGGACAGGGGGCTCACAATGAGCAGTTCTTC. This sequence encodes CASGPGQGAHNEQFF. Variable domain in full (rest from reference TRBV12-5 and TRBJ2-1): DARVTQTPRHKVTEMGQEVTMRCQPILGHNTVFWYRQTMMQGLELLAYFRNRAPLDDSGMPKDRFSAEMPDATLATLKIQPSEPRDSAVYFCASGPGQGAHNEQFFGPGTRLTVL.